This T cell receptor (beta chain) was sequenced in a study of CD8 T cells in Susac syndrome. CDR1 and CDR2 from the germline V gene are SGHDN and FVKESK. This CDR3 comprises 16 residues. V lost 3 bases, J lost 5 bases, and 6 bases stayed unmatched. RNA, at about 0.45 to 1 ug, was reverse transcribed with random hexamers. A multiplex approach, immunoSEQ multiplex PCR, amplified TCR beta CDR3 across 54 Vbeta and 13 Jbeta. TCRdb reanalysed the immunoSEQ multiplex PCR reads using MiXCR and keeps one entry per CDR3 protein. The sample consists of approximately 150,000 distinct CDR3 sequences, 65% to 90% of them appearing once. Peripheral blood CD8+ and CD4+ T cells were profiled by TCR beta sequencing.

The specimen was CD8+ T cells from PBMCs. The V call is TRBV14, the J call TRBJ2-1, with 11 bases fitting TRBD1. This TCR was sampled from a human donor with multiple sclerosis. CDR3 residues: CASSQIPGQGDNEQFF. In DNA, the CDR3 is TGTGCCAGCAGCCAGATACCGGGACAGGGGGACAATGAGCAGTTCTTC.